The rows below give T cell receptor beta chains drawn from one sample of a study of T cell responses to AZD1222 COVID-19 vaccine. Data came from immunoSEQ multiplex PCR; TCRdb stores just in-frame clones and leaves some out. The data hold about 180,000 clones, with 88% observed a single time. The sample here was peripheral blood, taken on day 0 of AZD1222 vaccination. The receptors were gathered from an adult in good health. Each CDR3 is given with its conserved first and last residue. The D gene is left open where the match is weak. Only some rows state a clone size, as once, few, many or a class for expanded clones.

CDR3 DNA: TGTGCCAGCTCAGAAGGGACAGGGGGCTCCTACGAGCAGTACTTC; CDR3 protein: CASSEGTGGSYEQYF; V gene: TRBV18; J gene: TRBJ2-7; clone size: -; D gene: TRBD1
CDR3 DNA: TGTGCCAGCAGTCGCAAGGGGTACGCCACTGAAGCTTTCTTT; CDR3 protein: CASSRKGYATEAFF; V gene: TRBV6-5; J gene: TRBJ1-1; clone size: -; D gene: -
CDR3 DNA: TGTGCCAGCAGCCTTCCCCCACAGCCGAACACCGGGGAGCTGTTTTTT; CDR3 protein: CASSLPPQPNTGELFF; V gene: TRBV9; J gene: TRBJ2-2; clone size: -; D gene: -
CDR3 DNA: TGTGCCAGCAGCTTGGCGGGGACTAGCGGGGCCTCCTACGAGCAGTACTTC; CDR3 protein: CASSLAGTSGASYEQYF; V gene: TRBV5-8; J gene: TRBJ2-7; clone size: -; D gene: TRBD2
CDR3 DNA: TGTGCCAGCAGCCACCGGGACAGGGATGGTGGGGGCTACACCTTC; CDR3 protein: CASSHRDRDGGGYTF; V gene: TRBV7-3; J gene: TRBJ1-2; clone size: -; D gene: TRBD1
CDR3 DNA: TGTGCCAGCAGTTCCCCGACAGGGGGAGGGACAGATACGCAGTATTTT; CDR3 protein: CASSSPTGGGTDTQYF; V gene: TRBV6-5; J gene: TRBJ2-3; clone size: once; D gene: TRBD1
CDR3 DNA: TGTGCCAGCAGCAGGGGGGCTGATGAAAAACTGTTTTTT; CDR3 protein: CASSRGADEKLFF; V gene: TRBV6-5; J gene: TRBJ1-4; clone size: -; D gene: TRBD1
CDR3 DNA: TGTGCCAGCAGTGACGGCTTCAGCCACGAGCAGTACTTC; CDR3 protein: CASSDGFSHEQYF; V gene: TRBV2; J gene: TRBJ2-7; clone size: -; D gene: -
CDR3 DNA: TGTGCCAGCAGCCTTGGGGGGGTCAACACTGAAGCTTTCTTT; CDR3 protein: CASSLGGVNTEAFF; V gene: TRBV7-9; J gene: TRBJ1-1; clone size: -; D gene: -
CDR3 DNA: TGTGCAAGCGGAGTAAGGGGCGGCACTGAAGCTTTCTTT; CDR3 protein: CASGVRGGTEAFF; V gene: TRBV3-1/TRBV3-2; J gene: TRBJ1-1; clone size: -; D gene: -
CDR3 DNA: TGTGCCAGCAGCTTAGGTCGAGCGGCCATCTACAATGAGCAGTTCTTC; CDR3 protein: CASSLGRAAIYNEQFF; V gene: TRBV7-2; J gene: TRBJ2-1; clone size: -; D gene: -
CDR3 DNA: TGTGCCAGCAGCTTAGTCGCGCAGGGGGCCTACGAGCAGTACTTC; CDR3 protein: CASSLVAQGAYEQYF; V gene: TRBV7-6; J gene: TRBJ2-7; clone size: -; D gene: TRBD1
CDR3 DNA: TGTGCCAGCAGTGAGGACACTCTCCAAGAGACCCAGTACTTC; CDR3 protein: CASSEDTLQETQYF; V gene: TRBV28; J gene: TRBJ2-5; clone size: -; D gene: -
CDR3 DNA: TGTGCCAGCAGCCCAGACAGGGGGGACACTGAAGCTTTCTTT; CDR3 protein: CASSPDRGDTEAFF; V gene: TRBV7-2; J gene: TRBJ1-1; clone size: -; D gene: TRBD1
CDR3 DNA: TGTGCCATCAGTGAGTCATCCCAGGAGCAGTACTTC; CDR3 protein: CAISESSQEQYF; V gene: TRBV10-3; J gene: TRBJ2-7; clone size: -; D gene: -
CDR3 DNA: TGTGCCAGCAGCCCGAACCTGAGGTATACGCAGTATTTT; CDR3 protein: CASSPNLRYTQYF; V gene: TRBV7-2; J gene: TRBJ2-3; clone size: -; D gene: -
CDR3 DNA: -; CDR3 protein: CASILDYDTDTQYF; V gene: TRBV2; J gene: TRBJ2-3; clone size: -; D gene: -
CDR3 DNA: TGTGCCAGCAGTGGGGACAGCGCTAACTATGGCTACACCTTC; CDR3 protein: CASSGDSANYGYTF; V gene: TRBV2; J gene: TRBJ1-2; clone size: -; D gene: TRBD1
CDR3 DNA: TGTGCCAGCAGTTACGAACCCCCGGAGATCTACGAGCAGTACTTC; CDR3 protein: CASSYEPPEIYEQYF; V gene: TRBV6-5; J gene: TRBJ2-7; clone size: -; D gene: -
CDR3 DNA: TGTGCCAGCAGTTACCAAGAGACCCAGTACTTC; CDR3 protein: CASSYQETQYF; V gene: TRBV27; J gene: TRBJ2-5; clone size: -; D gene: -
CDR3 DNA: TGTGCCAGCAGTTACTCAGGGGAGTCTGGCTACACCTTC; CDR3 protein: CASSYSGESGYTF; V gene: TRBV6-5; J gene: TRBJ1-2; clone size: -; D gene: -
CDR3 DNA: TGTGCCAGCAGTGAAGCGTGGGGTGTCACTGAAGCTTTCTTT; CDR3 protein: CASSEAWGVTEAFF; V gene: TRBV6-1; J gene: TRBJ1-1; clone size: -; D gene: -
CDR3 DNA: TGTGCCAGCAGTTTTGGAACCCCCTCGATCTCACCGGCTGGAAACACCATATATTTT; CDR3 protein: CASSFGTPSISPAGNTIYF; V gene: TRBV27; J gene: TRBJ1-3; clone size: -; D gene: -
CDR3 DNA: TGCAGCGTTGAGCAATACGGACAGGGTTCGACTGAAGCTTTCTTT; CDR3 protein: CSVEQYGQGSTEAFF; V gene: TRBV29-1; J gene: TRBJ1-1; clone size: -; D gene: TRBD1
CDR3 DNA: TGTGCCAGCAGTTCGCTCCGAGGGACTGAAGCTTTCTTT; CDR3 protein: CASSSLRGTEAFF; V gene: TRBV6-5; J gene: TRBJ1-1; clone size: -; D gene: -
CDR3 DNA: TGTGCCAGCAGCCTTGATAACACTGAAGCTTTCTTT; CDR3 protein: CASSLDNTEAFF; V gene: TRBV11-1; J gene: TRBJ1-1; clone size: once; D gene: -
CDR3 DNA: TGTGCCAGCAGCCGGGCTAGCGGGGGGGCAAGCGGGGAGCTGTTTTTT; CDR3 protein: CASSRASGGASGELFF; V gene: TRBV7-2; J gene: TRBJ2-2; clone size: -; D gene: TRBD2
CDR3 DNA: TGCGCCAGCAGGGACTCCGGTGATAGCAATCAGCCCCAGCATTTT; CDR3 protein: CASRDSGDSNQPQHF; V gene: TRBV5-1; J gene: TRBJ1-5; clone size: -; D gene: -
CDR3 DNA: TGTGCCAGCAGTCCCGGGATCTGGGAGCAGTACTTC; CDR3 protein: CASSPGIWEQYF; V gene: TRBV12-3/TRBV12-4; J gene: TRBJ2-7; clone size: -; D gene: -
CDR3 DNA: TGTGCCAGCAGGACCGACAGTTTGGAGCAGTACTTC; CDR3 protein: CASRTDSLEQYF; V gene: TRBV2; J gene: TRBJ2-7; clone size: -; D gene: -
CDR3 DNA: TGTGCCTGGAGTGCCCCCGGGACAGGGGGCGCGGGTGAGCAGTTCTTC; CDR3 protein: CAWSAPGTGGAGEQFF; V gene: TRBV30; J gene: TRBJ2-1; clone size: -; D gene: TRBD1
CDR3 DNA: TGTGCCAGCAGCGTCGGGGAGACTTCACCCCTCCACTTT; CDR3 protein: CASSVGETSPLHF; V gene: TRBV9; J gene: TRBJ1-6; clone size: -; D gene: -
CDR3 DNA: TGTGCCAGCAGCTTGAGTGTCGCAGGGCGCAATTCACCCCTCCACTTT; CDR3 protein: CASSLSVAGRNSPLHF; V gene: TRBV5-8; J gene: TRBJ1-6; clone size: -; D gene: -
CDR3 DNA: TGTGCCAGCAGCTTTAGAGGCCAGGTTGCTAACTATGGCTACACCTTC; CDR3 protein: CASSFRGQVANYGYTF; V gene: TRBV7-2; J gene: TRBJ1-2; clone size: few; D gene: -
CDR3 DNA: TGTGCCAGCAGAGTCGGGGCCTCCCCTAACTATGGCTACACCTTC; CDR3 protein: CASRVGASPNYGYTF; V gene: TRBV2; J gene: TRBJ1-2; clone size: -; D gene: -
CDR3 DNA: TGTGCCAGCAGCGGCGGGGGGCCCCCCAGGAACTTCACTGAAGCTTTCTTT; CDR3 protein: CASSGGGPPRNFTEAFF; V gene: TRBV9; J gene: TRBJ1-1; clone size: -; D gene: -
CDR3 DNA: TGCGCCAGCAGCCAAGCCGGGATAGGTCAGAGCTCCTATAATTCACCCCTCCACTTT; CDR3 protein: CASSQAGIGQSSYNSPLHF; V gene: TRBV4-1; J gene: TRBJ1-6; clone size: many; D gene: -
CDR3 DNA: TGTGCCAGCAGCGGACAAAATTTGGGTGAAGATACGCAGTATTTT; CDR3 protein: CASSGQNLGEDTQYF; V gene: TRBV9; J gene: TRBJ2-3; clone size: -; D gene: -
CDR3 DNA: TGTGCCAGCAGCCAAGGATGGGGTTTCGGGGAGAACTATGGCTACACCTTC; CDR3 protein: CASSQGWGFGENYGYTF; V gene: TRBV14; J gene: TRBJ1-2; clone size: -; D gene: -
CDR3 DNA: TGTGCCACCAGTGATTTGGCTAGGCATCCAGCGGGGGCCACAGATACGCAGTATTTT; CDR3 protein: CATSDLARHPAGATDTQYF; V gene: TRBV24-1; J gene: TRBJ2-3; clone size: -; D gene: TRBD2